The clone carrying this T cell receptor (beta chain) turned up a few times. The antigen remains unidentified. This record comes from a study of OX40 agonist ivuxolimab in advanced cancers. Study-wide findings and caveats: Average numbers of expanded clones were greater in CD8+ T cells than in CD4+. Researchers did not establish what antigens the expanded peripheral T cells target. The study observed clonal expansion of CD4+ and CD8+ blood T cells by week 6 at 0.1 to 3.0 mg/kg. In a subset of nonresponders, normalized T-cell clonal expansion was also low.

The data were produced by immunoSEQ multiplex PCR, yet TCRdb's version contains in-frame clones alone and is incomplete. The sample has approximately 90,000 clones; approximately 87% are singletons. The junction had 6 bases not matched to a gene; V was cut back by 6 bases and J by 2 bases. This CDR3 comprises 14 residues. Germline V gene data show CDR1 as MNHEY and CDR2 as SVGAGI. Sequenced material: CD4+ or CD8+ T cells sorted from blood, taken in a trial of the OX40 agonist ivuxolimab. This chain uses TRBV6-5 with TRBJ2-5; 7 nucleotides align to TRBD1. The TCR was taken from an adult with an advanced solid tumor such as melanoma, head and neck, liver or kidney cancer. The CDR3 sequence is CASSPDRIQETQYF. CDR3 nucleotides: TGTGCCAGCAGCCCGGACAGGATTCAAGAGACCCAGTACTTC.